This T cell receptor (beta chain) came from a study of T cell repertoires in ileal Crohn's disease (dated 2019 in TCRdb). Background on the whole study: The median duration of disease was approximately 7.9 years, and at the time of surgery 35% of patients were active smokers. All patients had surgery for a complication: stricturing disease in around 60% and penetrating disease in about 40%. Roughly half of the patients were given postoperative therapy, with approximately 17 on anti-TNF agents and about a dozen on thiopurines. A prospective multicentre cohort supplied the roughly 57 Crohn's disease patients whose TCR repertoires were analysed. The study ran alongside a multicentre cohort designed to identify predictors of early endoscopic recurrence after ileocolonic resection. A Rutgeerts score higher than i0 was the definition used for endoscopic postoperative recurrence. The study sequenced approximately 170 mucosal samples from some 62 patients, taken at several locations on the surgical specimen and at postoperative endoscopy. Results the study describes overall, beyond this receptor: Endoscopic recurrence was linked to a higher percentage of high-frequency clones at surgery, and recurrence occurred in every patient whose clonality exceeded 26.8% (18/57). Only a subgroup of patients, of unstated size, had mucosal CD4 and CD8 T cells sorted and sequenced. Compared with CD4 T cells, sorted CD8 T cells held more high-frequency clones, which suggests that the mucosal expansions were mostly CD8. A significantly higher proportion of clonal expansions was observed in active smokers at surgery than in non-smokers (approximately 28% vs 17%, p=0.02).

There are 18 amino acids in the CDR3, from cysteine to phenylalanine inclusive. Only the CDR3 part of the read is kept: 54 bases, read in frame from the first base. Here V drops 5 bases and J drops 4 bases, and the junction holds 9 bases not matched to any gene. Based on the germline V gene, the CDR1 and CDR2 sequences are ENHRY and SYGVKD. Details on this clone: Its antigen specificity is not known. Per-nucleotide qualities are absent, and no much larger clonotype sits a single base away.

Roughly 540 nanograms of biopsy DNA per sample were submitted for commercial TCRB immunosequencing. CDR3 regions were amplified from genomic DNA by Adaptive Biotechnology using a two-step, amplification bias-controlled multiplex PCR. Primers for every V and J gene segment were used in the first PCR, and barcodes and Illumina adapters were added in the second PCR. CDR3 libraries were sequenced on an Illumina instrument. The paper's data handling went like this. The analysis drew on both the pipelines supplied by the vendor and custom analysis of the raw data in R/Bioconductor running R version 3.3.0. Clonality, ranging from 0 to 1, was calculated as the inverse of the normalised Shannon entropy of all productive clones. High-frequency clones were defined as the share of the repertoire occupied by the top 100 clones, with only clones passing a 95% confidence test being retained. Overlap between samples was measured with the Morisita-Horn index, while repertoire diversity was measured with the Simpson index. TCRdb limited this immuneACCESS table to in-frame rearrangements with V and J called. A share of clones is missing; checked studies link under half to unresolved V genes, and the rest is unexplained. The V and J calls and clone size come from that table; D and trimming were worked out from the DNA. Counted in this sample were some 28,000 clones; approximately 78% of them appeared once. Less than 7% of the sample comes from the top ten.

Eligible patients were adults with ileal or ileocolonic Crohn's disease who had an indication for ileocolonic resection. Whole ileal mucosal biopsies were stored frozen at -80°C before DNA extraction. A TRizol-based method was used to extract genomic DNA from the frozen whole biopsies, and the DNA was quantified with a NanoDrop 2000 spectrophotometer. Sequencing used ileal tissue. The sequence was obtained from an adult with Crohn's disease. This chain joins TRBV10-3 to TRBJ2-1; TRBD2 agrees with 15 junctional bases. The DNA reads as follows: TGTGCCATCAGTCAAGCACGGACTAGCGGGGGGGATTACAATGAGCAGTTCTTC. Translated, it reads CAISQARTSGGDYNEQFF.